This T cell receptor (beta chain) appears in the sequencing data of a study of blood T cell repertoires in COVID-19 (dated by TCRdb to 2020 to 2021). A note on the overall study: Collaborator samples came from the United States, Italy and Spain and covered acute and convalescent phases of COVID-19. The material from the prospective study consisted of cDNA or gDNA derived from T cells, B-cell-depleted T cells, or PBMCs. Samples were obtained from the ongoing ImmuneRACE study (first 160 participants) and from approximately 1,200 subjects provided by 6 global collaborators. Where HLA class I and class II types were available, the types were taken from metadata supplied by the sample provider, not from assay-based typing. The repertoires were made available in a free public database intended to serve as a resource for research on the immune response to SARS-CoV-2. Subjects who had been exposed to COVID-19, were actively infected with it, or had recovered from it provided the deeply sampled blood TCRbeta repertoires that made up the dataset. Nearly every sample came with metadata listing a de-identified subject ID, COVID-19 status, age in years and sex. Study-wide findings and limitations: The quantity of clinical and demographic metadata differed by source and by participant and was supplied without curation.

In the prospective study, participants were about 18 to 100 years old, resided in about two dozen geographic areas of the United States, and were enrolled through a virtual design. In the prospective study, participants were assigned to cohorts based on the clinical history participants reported in a screening survey and a study questionnaire. For ImmuneRACE Cohort 3, a participant was defined as recovered based on two consecutive negative NP/OP PCR tests, clearance by a healthcare professional, or resolution of symptoms. Each participant in the prospective study had whole blood, serum and a nasopharyngeal or oropharyngeal swab collected by mobile phlebotomists. Over a 2-month period, participants in the prospective study had the option of providing additional blood draws and questionnaires. Before DNA extraction, blood samples from the prospective study were shipped at room temperature or frozen.

On this clone itself: Its antigen is unknown. No clone much larger than this one lies a single base away; base qualities are absent.

TCRbeta CDR3 regions were amplified from genomic DNA using the immunoSEQ Assay, a bias-controlled multiplex PCR. The authors' pipeline ran thus. Within the assay, amplification of reference gene primers was used to estimate how many nucleated cells each sample contained. To quantify the absolute abundance of each unique TCRbeta CDR3 rearrangement, sequence reads were collapsed and filtered. For each sample, productive Simpson clonality was calculated by taking the square root of Simpson's diversity index across productive rearrangements. The immuneACCESS repertoire file appears here via TCRdb, limited to in-frame rearrangements. These files lack a portion of the clones; in checked studies, under half of the deficit traces to unresolved V genes, and the cause of the others is not known. Clone size and V and J calls were adopted from that table, with D and trimming inferred from the DNA. In all, the sample holds 200,000 to 250,000 clones, and 84% of those were seen once. The leading ten clones occupy approximately 2% of the sample.

The sequencing sample was made of PBMCs or T cells enriched from blood (not recorded which). The sequence was obtained from a man aged 60-69 years who had recovered from COVID-19.

In nucleotide form, the sequence is TGTGCCAGCAGTTACCGAGGACAGGGGGTCGCTTCACCCCTCCACTTT. Translated, this is CASSYRGQGVASPLHF. The rearranged chain carries TRBV6-5 and TRBJ1-6, with TRBD1 matching 10 junction bases. CDR3 length: 16 amino acids, cysteine to phenylalanine. Only CDR3 DNA is held: 48 bases, read in frame from base 1. Sequences MNHEY (CDR1) and SVGAGI (CDR2) are obtained from the germline V gene. Ends trimmed: V by 2 bases, J by 9 bases; bases unmatched to a gene: 7.